This record looks at one TCR beta chain sequence and its context. This entry belongs to a study of monozygotic twins with cystic fibrosis. TCRdb's table, derived via immunoSEQ multiplex PCR, lists solely in-frame clones and lacks some. The sample records about 22,000 clones, roughly 97% being singletons. Germline loops: CDR1 SGHRS, CDR2 YFSETQ. This CDR3 contains 14 residues. V lost 4 bases, J lost 0 bases, and 2 bases stayed unmatched. This receptor was taken from a girl aged 5-17 years with cystic fibrosis. The chain carries TRBV5-1 and TRBJ2-3; 7 nucleotides align to TRBD2. Sequenced material: blood. The CDR3 reads CASSLGGSTDTQYF. The CDR3 nucleotides read TGCGCCAGCAGCCTGGGAGGGAGCACAGATACGCAGTATTTT.